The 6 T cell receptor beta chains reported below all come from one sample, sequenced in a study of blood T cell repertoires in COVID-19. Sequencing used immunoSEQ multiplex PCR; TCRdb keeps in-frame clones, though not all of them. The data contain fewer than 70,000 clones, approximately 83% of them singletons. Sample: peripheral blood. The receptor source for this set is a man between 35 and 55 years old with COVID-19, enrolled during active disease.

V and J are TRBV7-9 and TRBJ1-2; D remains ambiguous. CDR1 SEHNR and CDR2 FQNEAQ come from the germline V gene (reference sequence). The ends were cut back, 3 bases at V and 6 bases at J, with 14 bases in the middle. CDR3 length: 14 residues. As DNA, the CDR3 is TGTGCCAGCAGCTTCTTCCCCGACTCAAATGGCTACACCTTC. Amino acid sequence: CASSFFPDSNGYTF.

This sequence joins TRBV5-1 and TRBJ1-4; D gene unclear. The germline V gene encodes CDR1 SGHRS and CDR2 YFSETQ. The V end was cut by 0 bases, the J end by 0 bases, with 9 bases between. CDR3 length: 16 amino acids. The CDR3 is CASSLVFGATNEKLFF. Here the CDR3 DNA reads TGCGCCAGCAGCTTGGTTTTCGGTGCAACTAATGAAAAACTGTTTTTT.

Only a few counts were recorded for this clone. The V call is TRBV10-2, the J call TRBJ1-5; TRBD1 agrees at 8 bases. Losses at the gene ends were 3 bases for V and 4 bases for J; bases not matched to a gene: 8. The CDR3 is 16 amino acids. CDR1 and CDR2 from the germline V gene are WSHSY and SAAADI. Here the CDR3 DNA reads TGCGCCAGCAGTGAACCTGGACAGGGTAGAAATCAGCCCCAGCATTTT. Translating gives CASSEPGQGRNQPQHF.

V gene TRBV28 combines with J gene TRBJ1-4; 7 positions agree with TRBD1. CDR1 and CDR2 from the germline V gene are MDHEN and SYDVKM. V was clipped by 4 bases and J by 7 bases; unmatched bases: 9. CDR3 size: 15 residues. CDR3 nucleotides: TGTGCCAGCAGTTCGGGACAGCCCGGGTCTGAAAAACTGTTTTTT. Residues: CASSSGQPGSEKLFF. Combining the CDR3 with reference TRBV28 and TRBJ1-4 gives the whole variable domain DVKVTQSSRYLVKRTGEKVFLECVQDMDHENMFWYRQDPGLGLRLIYFSYDVKMKEKGDIPEGYSVSREKKERFSLILESASTNQTSMYLCASSSGQPGSEKLFFGSGTQLSVL.

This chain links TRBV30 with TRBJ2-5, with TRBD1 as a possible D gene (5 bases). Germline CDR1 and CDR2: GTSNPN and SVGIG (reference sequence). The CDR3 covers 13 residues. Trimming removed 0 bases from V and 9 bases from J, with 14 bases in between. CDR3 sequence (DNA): TGTGCCTGGAGTGTCGGTGAGGAAGGGGCCCAGTACTTC. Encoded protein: CAWSVGEEGAQYF.

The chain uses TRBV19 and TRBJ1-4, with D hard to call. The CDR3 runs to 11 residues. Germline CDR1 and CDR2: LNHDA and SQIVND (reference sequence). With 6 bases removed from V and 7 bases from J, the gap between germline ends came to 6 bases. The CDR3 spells CASSPREKLFF. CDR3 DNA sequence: TGTGCCAGTAGCCCGCGTGAAAAACTGTTTTTT.